This T cell receptor beta chain was profiled in a study of blood T cell repertoires in COVID-19. The wider study: Nucleic acid was either cDNA or gDNA, and it came from T cells, B-cell-depleted T cells, or PBMCs.

Trimming stripped 0 bases from V and 3 bases from J, with 10 bases between. Per germline, CDR1 SGDLS and CDR2 YYNGEE. This CDR3 contains 15 residues. This study enrolled people aged 18 to 89 from about 26 US geographic areas. The table came from immunoSEQ multiplex PCR; TCRdb's copy has only in-frame clones and leaves some out. The sample carries about 280,000 clones, approximately 81% recorded once. The receptor was isolated from a woman aged 45-65 years who had recovered from COVID-19. V usage is TRBV9 and J usage is TRBJ2-1; possibly TRBD2 for D (6 bases). Sample: PBMCs or T cells enriched from blood (not recorded which). CDR3 sequence (DNA): TGTGCCAGCAGCGTAGGTCGGGGAGGCTACAATGAGCAGTTCTTC. This encodes CASSVGRGGYNEQFF.